This T cell receptor (beta chain) was found in a study of cytomegalovirus exposure and HLA in healthy donors (TCRdb year 2017). Regarding the complete study: In an earlier analysis of under 750 of the donors, around 290 Gb of sequence data and 90 million to 130 million unique TCR beta sequences from about 180 million T cells were reported. Four to six DR-DQ haplotypes were handled as single units for association and clustering, since linkage in the cohort was strong. To study patterns of TCR occurrence, a later analysis re-analyzed previously published TCR beta repertoires from hundreds of donors and added high-resolution HLA genotyping. An earlier analysis of several hundred of the donors applied high-throughput TCR beta sequencing to assess whether each TCR beta V gene segment acted as functional or pseudogenic. Alongside the repertoire data, information on donor age, sex, ethnicity and CMV serostatus was compiled. The study aimed to test whether cataloging public T cell receptors could reveal signatures of past pathogen exposure. An early release covering 550 to 650 HLA-typed donors comprised about 300 gigabases of sequencing data and around 80 million unique TCR sequences. To predict cytomegalovirus infection status, the study brought together high-throughput TCR immunosequencing, statistical association of individual TCRs with disease status, and machine learning. HLA typing included class I and class II loci at four-digit resolution. Across roughly 420 genotyped donors of the cohort, an average of about 240,000 unique TCR beta nucleotide sequences per donor were sequenced, and approximately 17% of those sequences were non-productive. All discovery cohort repertoires had been generated on a single sequencing platform. The study profiled the T cell repertoires of hundreds of subjects by immunosequencing and related them to cytomegalovirus serostatus. The number of donors typed differed by locus, with roughly 629-640 for A, B, C, DRB1 and DQB1, around 500 for DQA1, approximately 570 for DPA1, and around 430 for DPB1. Of the roughly 410 genotyped donors, 65% to 90% were placed in the genetic ancestry cluster associated with self-reported Caucasian donors. The later analysis used no new phenotypic data to find candidate immune exposures, relying instead on TCR beta sequences and their occurrence across donors. A later genetic analysis used genome-wide SNP genotypes for about 55% of the 666 donors, treating that subset as a discovery cohort. Besides the first cohort of roughly 700 subjects, a separate validation cohort made up of 120 different subjects was used. General conclusions and limits of the study: Because HLA typing was unavailable for some donors at each locus, only the typed subset was used in association tests. In an earlier analysis of roughly 500 of the donors, most TCR beta V segments appeared in productive rearrangements about 87% or about 30% of the time, broadly matching IMGT annotations. In vitro tests confirmed that three of the cytomegalovirus-associated TCR beta chains recognize cytomegalovirus antigens. A later analysis found that TCR association rates varied across HLA loci, with DRB1 alleles showing the most associated TCRs and HLA-C alleles the fewest. In the study, some 180 TCR beta chains were listed as associated with cytomegalovirus. Correlated functional status among segregating V segments might be attributable to linkage disequilibrium, but an unknown experimental factor could not be ruled out. V-gene and J-gene trimming of TCR beta chains was associated with a missense DCLRE1C variant in a later genetic analysis, and the association was replicated in an independent cohort. Some IMGT-functional V segments, including TRBV6-2 and TRBV6-3, could not be distinguished by the 87-base-pair reads and were therefore excluded. Assigning TCR associations to individual alleles was difficult when HLA alleles, especially DR and DQ, strongly co-occurred. The cohort was sequenced for TCR beta chains only, and without alpha or paired-chain data the features that could be detected were limited. In a later analysis, HLA-associated TCR beta chains showed more clonal expansion and lower generation probabilities than non-associated chains that were equally common. According to a later analysis, parvovirus B19, influenza, CMV and Epstein-Barr virus appeared linked to several top co-occurrence clusters. Presence/absence analyses assumed roughly uniform sequencing depth across donors, an assumption that may not hold. CMV serostatus was the only immune exposure information available for the cohort. Most CMV-associated TCR beta chains appeared to be HLA-restricted in a later analysis, and the HLA associations seemed to be driven largely by CMV exposure. The earlier analysis of some 540 of the donors excluded fewer than 20 rarely observed V segments, including chromosome 9 orphons, because counts were too low. A later analysis associated approximately 17,000 TCR beta sequences with specific HLA alleles at a false discovery rate of 0.05. A group of highly shared sequence variants was considered likely to be a technical artifact of the sequencing pipeline. A further reported finding was that TCR beta sequences accurately predicted the HLA-A and HLA-B alleles for most subjects in the first cohort. In a later genetic analysis, fewer N-insertions in productive TCRs were reported among donors in an Asian-associated ancestry cluster than the 666-donor mean. Most TCR sequences were observed very rarely across donors, whereas some public TCRs were present in many individuals. The classifier was reported to diagnose cytomegalovirus status with high specificity and sensitivity in both the original and validation cohorts. It was suggested by the authors that the approach could potentially be generalized to other disease states and immunological phenotypes.

The V end loses 8 bases and the J end loses 11 bases, and a stretch of 15 bases separates them. CDR1 and CDR2 (MNHEY, SMNVEV) derive from the germline V gene (reference sequence). The CDR3 spans 11 residues, from the cysteine through the phenylalanine. The entry retains the CDR3 DNA only, 33 bases that are in frame from base 1. Library method: the immunoSEQ multiplex PCR assay. For the multiplex PCR, a mixture combining 60 forward primers for TCR Vbeta segments and 13 reverse primers for TCR Jbeta segments was used. Amplification of the CDR3 region of rearranged TCR beta genes was performed with a multiplex PCR assay on genomic DNA. Amplified TCR beta libraries were sequenced as 87-base-pair reads on the Illumina HiSeq System. The original pipeline was this. In a later analysis, tens of millions of unique TCR beta chains were counted across the 500 to 850 repertoires, and about 10 million of these chains were shared by at least two donors. Raw reads were error-corrected and collapsed into unique sequences with a nearest-neighbor algorithm that merged closely related sequences to remove PCR and sequencing errors. V, D and J gene segments were assigned by aligning CDR3 sequences to IMGT reference sequences. For a sequence to be retained, at least a six-nucleotide match to both a V gene segment and a J gene segment was required. Rearrangements were called productive when the CDR3 lacked stop codons and stayed in frame with V and J; all others were non-productive. CDR3 was defined according to IMGT convention as the region running from the second conserved V-encoded cysteine to the conserved J-encoded phenylalanine. In an earlier analysis of more than 550 of the donors, sequences lacking an unambiguous match to a single V gene segment were excluded. In an earlier analysis of some 590 of the donors, V segments were called functional above 56.7% productive rearrangements and were called segregating when the between-donor standard deviation exceeded 5%. A statistical classification framework was built for diagnosing cytomegalovirus status from the catalog of TCR beta chain sequences. V and J gene assignment, in a later analysis, came from comparing TCR nucleotide sequences with IMGT/GENE-DB human TR gene sequences. A later analysis assigned CDR3 sequences and most-parsimonious VDJ recombination scenarios with the TCRdist pipeline. A later analysis defined each TCR beta chain by its CDR3 amino acid sequence plus V-gene family, and excluded reads lacking a unique V-gene family. In a later analysis, 500 to 650 highly shared, low-generation-probability nucleotide sequences were removed to address suspected cross-contamination and a sequencing artifact. For each public chain, a later analysis derived a clonal expansion index from normalized ranks of inferred template counts within each repertoire. In a later analysis, generation probabilities were computed with a VDJ recombination model fitted to out-of-frame rearrangements, and the resulting probabilities were checked against IGoR. In a later analysis, TCR-TCR, TCR-HLA and TCR-CMV co-occurrence was scored with hypergeometric tests, and a repertoire-size bias correction was applied to TCR pairs. A later analysis estimated false discovery rates by permuting HLA or CMV assignments 20 times. In a later analysis, co-occurring TCRs were grouped with DBSCAN, and TCRdist sequence similarity was added when clustering was performed within HLA-allele-positive subsets. Repertoires with fewer than 30,000 or more than 120,000 public chains were left out of co-occurrence clustering, as were about 5 repertoires with anomalous nucleotide sharing. TCRdb took this table from immuneACCESS and kept in-frame rearrangements with V and J called. Such tables lack part of the clones; where checked against another copy, unresolved V genes explain under half of the gap, and the rest is unexplained. The DNA gave D and trimming, while V, J and clone size come from that table. Across this sample there are 75,000 to 85,000 clones, with 80% seen only once. The ten most abundant clones make up over 0.95% of the sample.

Turning to this clone: This receptor's antigen is unknown. Base quality data are lacking; no much larger clone is found one base away.

The cohort was made up of 500 to 850 healthy bone marrow donors. All cohort members were sampled while nominally healthy, although unrecorded immune exposures were likely present. The donor was CMV seronegative and was included in the group of several hundred seronegative cohort members. Each donor provided a peripheral blood sample, and peripheral blood mononuclear cells were used for TCR beta sequencing. Genomic DNA was extracted from the blood cell samples with the Qiagen DNeasy Blood Extraction Kit. The V and J genes are TRBV27 and TRBJ2-5; the D gene is perhaps TRBD2, on 6 matching bases. This receptor was identified in a male donor in good health and CMV-seronegative. Material for sequencing was PBMCs. The DNA sequence is given as TGTGCCAGCTTTCGCGGGACTGAGCAGTACTTC. Its protein reads: CASFRGTEQYF.